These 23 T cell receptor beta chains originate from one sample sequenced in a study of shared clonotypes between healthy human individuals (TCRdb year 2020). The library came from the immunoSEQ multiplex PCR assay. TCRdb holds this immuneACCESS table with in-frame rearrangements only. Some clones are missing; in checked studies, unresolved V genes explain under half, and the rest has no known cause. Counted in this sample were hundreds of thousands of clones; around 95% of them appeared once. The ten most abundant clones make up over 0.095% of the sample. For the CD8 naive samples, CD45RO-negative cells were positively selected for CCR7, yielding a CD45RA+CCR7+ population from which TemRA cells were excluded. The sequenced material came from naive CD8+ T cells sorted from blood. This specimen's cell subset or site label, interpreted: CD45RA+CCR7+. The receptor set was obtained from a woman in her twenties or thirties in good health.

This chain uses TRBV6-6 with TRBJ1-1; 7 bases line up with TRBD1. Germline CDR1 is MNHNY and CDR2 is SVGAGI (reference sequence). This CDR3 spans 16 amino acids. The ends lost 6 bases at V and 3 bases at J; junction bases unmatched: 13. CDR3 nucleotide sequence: TGTGCCAGCAGCACGGGGCCTACAGGGGCCTACACTGAAGCTTTCTTT. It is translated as CASSTGPTGAYTEAFF.

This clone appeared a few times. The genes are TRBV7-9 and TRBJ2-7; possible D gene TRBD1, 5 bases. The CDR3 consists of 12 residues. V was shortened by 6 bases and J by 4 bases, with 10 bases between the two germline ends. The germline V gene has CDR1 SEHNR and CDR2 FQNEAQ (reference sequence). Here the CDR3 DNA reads TGTGCCAGCAGATCGAACAGGTACGAGCAGTACTTC. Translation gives CASRSNRYEQYF.

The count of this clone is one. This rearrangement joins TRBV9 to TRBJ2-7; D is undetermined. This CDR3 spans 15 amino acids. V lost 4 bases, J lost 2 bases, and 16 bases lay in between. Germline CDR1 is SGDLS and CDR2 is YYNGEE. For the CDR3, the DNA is TGTGCCAGCAGCCCCGAAGATGGCTTTACCTACGAGCAGTACTTC. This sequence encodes CASSPEDGFTYEQYF.

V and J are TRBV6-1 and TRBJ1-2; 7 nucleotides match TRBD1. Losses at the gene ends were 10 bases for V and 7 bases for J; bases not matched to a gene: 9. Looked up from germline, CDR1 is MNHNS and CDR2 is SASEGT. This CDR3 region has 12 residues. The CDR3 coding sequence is TGTGCCACCACGACAGGGTTAGTTGGCTACACCTTC. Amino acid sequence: CATTTGLVGYTF.

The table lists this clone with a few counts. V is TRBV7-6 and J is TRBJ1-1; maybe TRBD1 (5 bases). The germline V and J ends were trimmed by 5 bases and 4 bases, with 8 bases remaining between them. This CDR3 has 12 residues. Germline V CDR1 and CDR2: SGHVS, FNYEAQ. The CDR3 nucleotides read TGTGCCAGCAGCGACGGGGGCACTGAAGCTTTCTTT. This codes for CASSDGGTEAFF.

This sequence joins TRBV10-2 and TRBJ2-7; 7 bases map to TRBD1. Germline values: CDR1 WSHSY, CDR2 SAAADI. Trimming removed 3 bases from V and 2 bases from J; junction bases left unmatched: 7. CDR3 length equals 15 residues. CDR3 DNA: TGCGCCAGCAGTGATAGACGGGGACAGACCTACGAGCAGTACTTC. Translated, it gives CASSDRRGQTYEQYF.

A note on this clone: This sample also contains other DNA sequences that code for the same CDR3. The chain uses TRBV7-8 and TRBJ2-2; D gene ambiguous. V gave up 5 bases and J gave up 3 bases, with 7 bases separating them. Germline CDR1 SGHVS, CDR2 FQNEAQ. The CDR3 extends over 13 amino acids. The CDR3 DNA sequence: TGTGCCAGCAGCCCCGGGTACACCGGGGAGCTGTTTTTT. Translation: CASSPGYTGELFF. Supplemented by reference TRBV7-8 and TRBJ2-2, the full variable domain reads GAGVSQSPRYKVAKRGQDVALRCDPISGHVSLFWYQQALGQGPEFLTYFQNEAQLDKSGLPSDRFFAERPEGSVSTLKIQRTQQEDSAVYLCASSPGYTGELFFGEGSRLTVL.

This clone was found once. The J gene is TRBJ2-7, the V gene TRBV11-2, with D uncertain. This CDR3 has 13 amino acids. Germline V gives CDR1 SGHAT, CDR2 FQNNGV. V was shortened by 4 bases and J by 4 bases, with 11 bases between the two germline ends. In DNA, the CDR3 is TGTGCCAGCAGCTATCTACAGCTGTACGAGCAGTACTTC. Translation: CASSYLQLYEQYF.

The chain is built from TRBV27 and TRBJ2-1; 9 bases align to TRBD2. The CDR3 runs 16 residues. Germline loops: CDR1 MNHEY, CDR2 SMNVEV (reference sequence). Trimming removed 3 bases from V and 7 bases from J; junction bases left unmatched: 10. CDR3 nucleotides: TGTGCCAGCAGTTTTTCCGTAGCGGGAGTGGCGAATGAGCAGTTCTTC. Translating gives CASSFSVAGVANEQFF.

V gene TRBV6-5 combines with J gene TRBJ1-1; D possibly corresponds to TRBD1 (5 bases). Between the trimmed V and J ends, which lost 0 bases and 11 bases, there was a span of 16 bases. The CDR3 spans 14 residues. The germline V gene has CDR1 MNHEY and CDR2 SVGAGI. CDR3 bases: TGTGCCAGCAGTTACTCGGTATCAGGGTGGGGGGCTTTCTTT. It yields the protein CASSYSVSGWGAFF.

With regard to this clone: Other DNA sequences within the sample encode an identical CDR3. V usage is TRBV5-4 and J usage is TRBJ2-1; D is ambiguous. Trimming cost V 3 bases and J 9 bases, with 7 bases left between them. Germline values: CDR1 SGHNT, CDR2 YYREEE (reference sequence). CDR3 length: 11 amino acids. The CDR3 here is CASSSVGEQFF. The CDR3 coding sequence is TGTGCCAGCAGCTCTGTCGGTGAGCAGTTCTTC.

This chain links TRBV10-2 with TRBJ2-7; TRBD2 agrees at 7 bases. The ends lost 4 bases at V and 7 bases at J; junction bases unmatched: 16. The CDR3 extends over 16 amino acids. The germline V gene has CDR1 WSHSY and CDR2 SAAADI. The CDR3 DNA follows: TGCGCCAGCAGTGGCTTTACCGGGACTACTGTCGGTGAGCAGTACTTC. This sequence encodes CASSGFTGTTVGEQYF.

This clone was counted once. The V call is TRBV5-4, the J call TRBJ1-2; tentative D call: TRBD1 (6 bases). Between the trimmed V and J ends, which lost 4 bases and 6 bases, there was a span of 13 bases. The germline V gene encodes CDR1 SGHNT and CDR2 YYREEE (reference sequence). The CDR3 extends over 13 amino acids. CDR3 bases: TGTGCCAGCAGCGAGGGGGGTGGGGATGGCTACACCTTC. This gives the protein CASSEGGGDGYTF.

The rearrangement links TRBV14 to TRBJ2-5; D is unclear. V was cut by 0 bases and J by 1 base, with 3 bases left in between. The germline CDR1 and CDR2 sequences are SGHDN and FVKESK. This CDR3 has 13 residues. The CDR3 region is CASSQDVQETQYF. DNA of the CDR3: TGTGCCAGCAGCCAAGACGTCCAAGAGACCCAGTACTTC. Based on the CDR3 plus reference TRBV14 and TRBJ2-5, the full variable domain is EAGVTQFPSHSVIEKGQTVTLRCDPISGHDNLYWYRRVMGKEIKFLLHFVKESKQDESGMPNNRFLAERTGGTYSTLKVQPAELEDSGVYFCASSQDVQETQYFGPGTRLLVL.

CDR3 coding DNA: TGTGCCAGCAGTTTCCTCCTCCGAGGACCTGGAAACACCATATATTTT. Translating it yields CASSFLLRGPGNTIYF. This chain uses TRBV28 with TRBJ1-3; D not certain. The CDR3 has 16 amino acids. Trimming took off 3 bases at V and 2 bases at J, with 14 bases between the two ends. CDR1 is MDHEN, CDR2 SYDVKM, per germline.

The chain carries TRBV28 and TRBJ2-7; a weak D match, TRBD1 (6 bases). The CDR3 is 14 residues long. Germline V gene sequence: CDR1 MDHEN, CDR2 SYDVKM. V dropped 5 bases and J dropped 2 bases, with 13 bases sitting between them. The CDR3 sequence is CASSPSGVTYEQYF. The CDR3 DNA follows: TGTGCCAGCAGTCCTTCAGGGGTAACCTACGAGCAGTACTTC. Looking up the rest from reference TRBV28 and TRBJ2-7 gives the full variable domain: DVKVTQSSRYLVKRTGEKVFLECVQDMDHENMFWYRQDPGLGLRLIYFSYDVKMKEKGDIPEGYSVSREKKERFSLILESASTNQTSMYLCASSPSGVTYEQYFGPGTRLTVT.

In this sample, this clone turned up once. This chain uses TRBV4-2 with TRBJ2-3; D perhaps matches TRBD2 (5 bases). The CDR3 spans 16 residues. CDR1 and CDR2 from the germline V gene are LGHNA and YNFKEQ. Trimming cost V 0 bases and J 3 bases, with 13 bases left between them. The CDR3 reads CASSQEAGQITDTQYF. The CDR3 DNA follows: TGTGCCAGCAGCCAAGAGGCGGGCCAAATAACAGATACGCAGTATTTT.

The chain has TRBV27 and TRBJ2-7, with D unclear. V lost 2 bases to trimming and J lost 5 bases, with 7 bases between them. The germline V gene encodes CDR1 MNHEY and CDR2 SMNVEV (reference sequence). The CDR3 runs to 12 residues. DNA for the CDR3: TGTGCCAGCAGTTTAACAGAAAACGAGCAGTACTTC. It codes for CASSLTENEQYF.

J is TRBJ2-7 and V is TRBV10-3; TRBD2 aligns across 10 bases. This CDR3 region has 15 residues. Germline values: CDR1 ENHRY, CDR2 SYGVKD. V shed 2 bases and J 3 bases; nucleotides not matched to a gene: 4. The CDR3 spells CAISEPSGSIYEQYF. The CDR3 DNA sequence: TGTGCCATCAGTGAGCCTAGCGGGAGTATCTACGAGCAGTACTTC.

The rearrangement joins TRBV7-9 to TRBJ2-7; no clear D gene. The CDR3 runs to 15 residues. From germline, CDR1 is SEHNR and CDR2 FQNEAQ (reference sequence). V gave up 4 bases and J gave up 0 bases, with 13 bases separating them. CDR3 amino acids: CASSSSDLSSYEQYF. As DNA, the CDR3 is TGTGCCAGCAGCTCATCAGACCTTAGCTCCTACGAGCAGTACTTC.

For the CDR3, the DNA is TGTGCCAGCAGCAAAATAAAAGCGGGAGGAGGTCCCTACGAGCAGTACTTC. Its protein is CASSKIKAGGGPYEQYF. The chain recombines TRBV21-1 with TRBJ2-7; the D segment call TRBD2 is taken from the table without a DNA check. TRBV21-1 is a documented pseudogene. This CDR3 spans 17 amino acids.

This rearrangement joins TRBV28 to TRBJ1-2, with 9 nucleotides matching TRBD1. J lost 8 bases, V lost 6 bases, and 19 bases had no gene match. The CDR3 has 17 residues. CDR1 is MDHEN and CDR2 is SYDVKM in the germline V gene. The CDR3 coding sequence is TGTGCCAGCAGCGTACCTTACGTGGGACAGGGAGGATACGGCTACACCTTC. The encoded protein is CASSVPYVGQGGYGYTF.

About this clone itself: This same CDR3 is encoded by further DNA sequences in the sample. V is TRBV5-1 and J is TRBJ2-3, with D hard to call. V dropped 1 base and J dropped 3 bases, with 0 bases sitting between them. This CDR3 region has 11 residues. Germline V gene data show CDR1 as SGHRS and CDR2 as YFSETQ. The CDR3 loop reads CASSLTDTQYF. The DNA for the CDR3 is TGCGCCAGCAGCTTGACAGATACGCAGTATTTT.